This is a list of T cell receptor beta chains from one sample in a study of OX40 agonist ivuxolimab in advanced cancers. Only in-frame clones appear in the TCRdb table, and some are missing; sequencing was by immunoSEQ multiplex PCR. The table shows some 45,000 clones, with about 79% occurring only once. Source: CD4+ or CD8+ T cells sorted from blood, taken in a trial of the OX40 agonist ivuxolimab. Source of these receptors: an adult with an advanced solid tumor such as melanoma, head and neck, liver or kidney cancer. Each CDR3 is given with its conserved first and last residue. The D gene is left open where the match is weak. Rows give clone size only sometimes, using once, few, many, or a class for an expanded clone.

D gene | clone size | J gene | V gene | CDR3 protein | CDR3 DNA
. | few | TRBJ2-3 | TRBV10-2 | CATRNGGGDTQYF | TGCGCCACCAGAAACGGGGGAGGAGATACGCAGTATTTT
TRBD1 | . | TRBJ2-7 | TRBV4-1 | CASSRQGASYEQYF | TGCGCCAGCAGTCGGCAGGGGGCGTCCTACGAGCAGTACTTC
. | . | TRBJ2-2 | TRBV5-1 | CASSLESTGELFF | TGCGCCAGCAGCTTGGAGTCCACCGGGGAGCTGTTTTTT
TRBD1 | . | TRBJ2-1 | TRBV23-1 | CASSLYRDRESYNEQFF | TGCGCCAGCAGTCTGTACCGGGACAGGGAATCCTACAATGAGCAGTTCTTC
. | . | TRBJ2-7 | TRBV11-2 | CASSFHRGGYEQYF | TGTGCCAGCAGCTTTCACAGGGGGGGTTACGAGCAGTACTTC
. | few | TRBJ1-1 | TRBV6-5 | CASKANTEAFF | TGTGCCAGCAAAGCGAACACTGAAGCTTTCTTT
. | . | TRBJ2-3 | TRBV11-2 | CASTPMDRGADTQYF | TGTGCCAGCACCCCAATGGATCGGGGCGCAGATACGCAGTATTTT
. | . | TRBJ1-2 | TRBV19 | CASSMVSGEGYGYTF | TGTGCCAGTAGTATGGTGTCAGGGGAGGGCTATGGCTACACCTTC
. | . | TRBJ2-7 | TRBV6-1 | CASSLQGRREQYF | TGTGCCAGCAGTCTCCAGGGGCGGCGCGAGCAGTACTTC
. | . | TRBJ2-2 | TRBV11-3 | CASSLAANTGELFF | TGTGCCAGCAGCTTAGCAGCGAACACCGGGGAGCTGTTTTTT
TRBD2 | . | TRBJ2-3 | TRBV7-2 | CASSLLAGEGGTDTQYF | TGTGCCAGCAGCTTGCTAGCGGGAGAAGGGGGCACAGATACGCAGTATTTT
TRBD1 | . | TRBJ1-2 | TRBV19 | CASSTTIQGVYGYTF | TGTGCCAGTAGTACCACCATACAGGGGGTATATGGCTACACCTTC
. | . | TRBJ2-1 | TRBV29-1 | CSTRESSYNEQFF | TGCAGCACCAGGGAGAGCTCCTACAATGAGCAGTTCTTC
TRBD1 | . | TRBJ2-1 | TRBV19 | CASSIEQGVDEQFF | TGTGCCAGTAGTATAGAACAGGGGGTTGATGAGCAGTTCTTC
. | . | TRBJ2-7 | TRBV4-1 | CASSQERLMGLQLHYEQYF | TGCGCCAGCAGCCAAGAAAGATTGATGGGGCTACAGCTCCACTACGAGCAGTACTTC
. | . | TRBJ1-1 | TRBV10-3 | CAISESKTEAFF | TGTGCCATCAGTGAGTCGAAAACTGAAGCTTTCTTT
. | . | TRBJ2-5 | TRBV6-5 | CASSYLPALTQYF | TGTGCCAGCAGTTACCTTCCGGCTTTAACCCAGTACTTC
TRBD1 | . | TRBJ1-2 | TRBV30 | CAWSGDRAGGYTF | TGTGCCTGGAGTGGCGACAGGGCCGGCGGCTACACCTTC
TRBD2 | once | TRBJ2-1 | TRBV25-1 | CASSEIAGSYNEQFF | TGTGCCAGCAGTGAAATAGCGGGATCCTACAATGAGCAGTTCTTC
. | . | TRBJ1-1 | TRBV5-6 | CASSPTLGSTEAFF | TGTGCCAGCAGCCCTACCTTGGGGTCCACTGAAGCTTTCTTT
. | . | TRBJ2-7 | TRBV2 | CASSEMTVLSYEQYF | TGTGCCAGCAGTGAAATGACAGTTTTATCCTACGAGCAGTACTTC
TRBD2 | many | TRBJ2-1 | TRBV7-2 | CASRKAGAEQFF | TGTGCCAGCAGAAAAGCGGGAGCTGAGCAGTTCTTC
. | . | TRBJ1-6 | TRBV5-1 | CASTSMEGPSRSPLHF | TGCGCCAGCACCTCCATGGAGGGGCCAAGTCGGTCACCCCTCCACTTT
. | . | TRBJ2-7 | TRBV14 | CASSHNLDRRLPYEQYF | TGTGCCAGCAGCCATAACTTGGACAGAAGATTACCCTACGAGCAGTACTTC
. | few | TRBJ1-2 | TRBV4-1 | CASSQRGAQLVYGYTF | TGCGCCAGCAGCCAGAGGGGGGCTCAACTAGTTTATGGCTACACCTTC
. | medium-sized | TRBJ1-1 | TRBV7-9 | CASSPLGTRGGEAFF | TGTGCCAGCAGCCCCTTGGGGACACGAGGAGGAGAAGCTTTCTTT
. | once | TRBJ2-1 | TRBV30 | CAWSEGSASYNEQFF | TGTGCCTGGAGTGAGGGTAGCGCTTCCTACAATGAGCAGTTCTTC
. | . | TRBJ2-1 | TRBV9 | CASSDITLKASSYNEQFF | TGTGCCAGCAGCGACATAACATTGAAGGCGAGTTCATACAATGAGCAGTTCTTC
. | . | TRBJ2-1 | TRBV6-5 | CASSYGAGSYNEQFF | TGTGCCAGCAGTTACGGTGCGGGATCCTACAATGAGCAGTTCTTC
TRBD2 | . | TRBJ2-1 | TRBV11-3 | CASSLNGGNEQFF | TGTGCCAGCAGCTTGAACGGGGGGAATGAGCAGTTCTTC
. | . | TRBJ1-3 | TRBV29-1 | CSVVVSGNTIYF | TGCAGCGTTGTGGTCTCTGGAAACACCATATATTTT
. | . | TRBJ2-3 | TRBV5-1 | CASSLFSGVGTDTQYF | TGCGCCAGCAGCTTGTTTTCGGGAGTGGGCACAGATACGCAGTATTTT
. | few | TRBJ2-1 | TRBV30 | CAGMGLYNEQFF | TGTGCCGGGATGGGACTCTACAATGAGCAGTTCTTC
TRBD1 | . | TRBJ2-7 | TRBV29-1 | CSALTGEAYEQYF | TGCAGCGCTCTGACAGGGGAGGCTTACGAGCAGTACTTC
. | . | TRBJ2-7 | TRBV6-5 | CASSYTETYEQYF | TGTGCCAGCAGTTATACGGAGACCTACGAGCAGTACTTC
. | . | TRBJ2-3 | TRBV19 | CASSPLRGGITDTQYF | TGTGCCAGTAGTCCGTTAAGAGGGGGTATAACAGATACGCAGTATTTT
. | . | TRBJ2-7 | TRBV21-1 | CASSNSGVVEGAFFEQYF | TGTGCCAGCAGCAATTCAGGTGTTGTGGAGGGGGCGTTTTTCGAGCAGTACTTC
TRBD1 | . | TRBJ1-2 | TRBV7-9 | CASSYPRTGGLDNYGYTF | TGTGCCAGCAGCTACCCCCGGACAGGGGGCTTGGATAACTATGGCTACACCTTC
. | . | TRBJ2-7 | TRBV7-9 | CASSLIGPYEQYF | TGTGCCAGCAGCTTAATAGGTCCCTACGAGCAGTACTTC
TRBD1 | . | TRBJ2-7 | TRBV7-2 | CASSLEGQAYEQYF | TGTGCCAGCAGCTTAGAAGGACAGGCCTACGAGCAGTACTTC
TRBD1 | . | TRBJ1-5 | TRBV7-8 | CASSFGTGGNQPQHF | TGTGCCAGCAGCTTCGGGACAGGGGGTAATCAGCCCCAGCATTTT
. | . | TRBJ1-4 | TRBV5-1 | CASSLQGRSEKLFF | TGCGCCAGCAGCCTACAAGGGAGATCGGAAAAACTGTTTTTT
TRBD1 | few | TRBJ1-1 | TRBV27 | CASSTGTGSGTEAFF | TGTGCCAGCAGTACGGGGACAGGGTCGGGGACTGAAGCTTTCTTT
. | . | TRBJ1-6 | TRBV6-6 | CASRIVGTHNSPLHF | TGTGCCAGCAGGATCGTCGGGACTCATAATTCACCCCTCCACTTT
. | . | TRBJ1-5 | TRBV6-1 | CASSENQPQHF | TGTGCCAGCAGTGAGAACCAGCCCCAGCATTTT
. | . | TRBJ2-1 | TRBV6-6 | CASSYSSQVRNNEQFF | TGTGCCAGCAGTTACTCGTCGCAGGTCCGAAACAATGAGCAGTTCTTC
. | . | TRBJ2-3 | TRBV5-1 | CASSGVPWEASTDTQYF | TGCGCCAGCAGCGGAGTTCCATGGGAGGCCTCCACAGATACGCAGTATTTT
. | . | TRBJ2-1 | TRBV2 | CASSVSAATYNEQFF | TGTGCCAGCAGTGTTTCCGCGGCCACCTACAATGAGCAGTTCTTC
. | . | TRBJ1-3 | TRBV15 | CATSDRSSGNTIYF | TGTGCCACCTCCGACAGGTCCTCTGGAAACACCATATATTTT
. | few | TRBJ1-2 | TRBV5-6 | CASSLRGHKWGYTF | TGTGCCAGCAGTCTAAGGGGACATAAATGGGGCTACACCTTC